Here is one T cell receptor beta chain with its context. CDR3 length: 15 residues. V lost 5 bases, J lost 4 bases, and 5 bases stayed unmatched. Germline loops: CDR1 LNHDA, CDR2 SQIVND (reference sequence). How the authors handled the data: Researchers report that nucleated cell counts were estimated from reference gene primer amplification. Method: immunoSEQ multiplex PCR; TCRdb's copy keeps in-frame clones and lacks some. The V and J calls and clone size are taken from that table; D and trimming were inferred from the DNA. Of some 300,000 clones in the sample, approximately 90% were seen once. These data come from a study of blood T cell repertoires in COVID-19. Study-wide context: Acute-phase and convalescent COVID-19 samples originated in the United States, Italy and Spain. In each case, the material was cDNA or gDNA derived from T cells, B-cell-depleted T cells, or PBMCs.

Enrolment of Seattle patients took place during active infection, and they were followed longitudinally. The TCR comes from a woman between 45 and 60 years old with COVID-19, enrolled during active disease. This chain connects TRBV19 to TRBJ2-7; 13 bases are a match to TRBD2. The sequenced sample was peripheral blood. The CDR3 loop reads CASSSRLAGGYEQYF. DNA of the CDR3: TGTGCCAGTAGTTCCCGACTAGCGGGAGGATACGAGCAGTACTTC.